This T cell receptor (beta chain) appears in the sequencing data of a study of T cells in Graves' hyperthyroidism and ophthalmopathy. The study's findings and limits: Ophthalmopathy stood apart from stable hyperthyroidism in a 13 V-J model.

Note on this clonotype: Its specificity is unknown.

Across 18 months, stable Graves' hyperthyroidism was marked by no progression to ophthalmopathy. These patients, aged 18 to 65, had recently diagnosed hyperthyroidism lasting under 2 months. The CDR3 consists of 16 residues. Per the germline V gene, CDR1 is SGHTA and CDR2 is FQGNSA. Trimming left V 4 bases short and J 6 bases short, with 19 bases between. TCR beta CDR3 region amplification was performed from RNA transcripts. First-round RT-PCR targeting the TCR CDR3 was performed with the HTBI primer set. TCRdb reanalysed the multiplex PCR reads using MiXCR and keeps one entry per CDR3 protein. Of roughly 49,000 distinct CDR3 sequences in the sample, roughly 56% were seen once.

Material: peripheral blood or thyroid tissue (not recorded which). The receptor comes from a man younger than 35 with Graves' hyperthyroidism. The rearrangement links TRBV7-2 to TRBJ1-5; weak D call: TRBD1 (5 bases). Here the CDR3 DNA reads TGTGCCAGCAGCTCATCAACAGGTGTGGGAGGTCAGCCCCAGCATTTT. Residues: CASSSSTGVGGQPQHF.